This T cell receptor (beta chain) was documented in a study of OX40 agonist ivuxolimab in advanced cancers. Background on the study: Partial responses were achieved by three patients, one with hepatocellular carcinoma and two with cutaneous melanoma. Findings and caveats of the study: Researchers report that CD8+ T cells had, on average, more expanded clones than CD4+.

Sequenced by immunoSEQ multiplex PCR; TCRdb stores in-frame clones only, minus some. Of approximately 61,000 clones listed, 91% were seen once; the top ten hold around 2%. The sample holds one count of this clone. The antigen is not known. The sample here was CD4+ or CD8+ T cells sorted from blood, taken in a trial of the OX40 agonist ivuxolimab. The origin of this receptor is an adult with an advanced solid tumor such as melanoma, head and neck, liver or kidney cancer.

CDR3 amino acids: CATSRDWAGTDTQYF. The CDR3, as DNA: TGTGCCACCAGCAGAGATTGGGCGGGCACAGATACGCAGTATTTT. J is TRBJ2-3 and V is TRBV15; no clear D. Germline CDR1 is LNHNV and CDR2 is YYDKDF (reference sequence). The CDR3 contains 15 residues. V lost 0 bases and J 1 base, leaving 8 bases between the germline ends.